The 11 T cell receptor beta chains listed next were all sequenced from one sample in a study of Graves' ophthalmopathy and Graves' hyperthyroidism (dated by TCRdb to the late 2010s). The data were produced on an Illumina HiSeq 2000. For repertoire sequencing, TCR beta CDR3 regions were amplified from RNA transcripts. A first-round RT-PCR used HTBI primers with the Qiagen OneStep RT-PCR kit, followed by a second-round multiplex PCR, size selection and purification. Using fastp trimming at Q25 and MiXCR clonotype assembly, TCRdb reanalyzed the public sequencing data and kept in-frame beta chains. Rows are combined by CDR3 protein, so each entry shows the most common genes and DNA. The sample table holds some 380,000 distinct CDR3 sequences, of which approximately 15% were seen once. The ten biggest clones cover about 7% of the sample. Sequencing was performed on peripheral blood. Receptors were obtained from a woman aged 18-29 years with stable Graves' hyperthyroidism. Donor details come from another sample of the same person, matched by shared clones.

V and J are TRBV7-2 and TRBJ2-7; D uncertain. V lost 8 bases, J lost 0 bases, and 14 bases lay in between. CDR3 size: 14 residues. CDR1 is SGHTA, CDR2 FQGNSA, per germline. CDR3 coding DNA: TGTGCCAGCCGTCTCCTATCGAGCTCCTACGAGCAGTACTTC. It codes for CASRLLSSSYEQYF.

This clonotype was recorded at least ten times. The genes are TRBV12-5 and TRBJ1-3, with D possibly TRBD1 on 6 matching bases. Trimming cost V 3 bases and J 1 base, with 13 bases left between them. There are 16 residues in the CDR3. Germline V gene sequence: CDR1 LGHNT, CDR2 FRNRAP. CDR3 residues: CASGFRGAGSGNTIYF. CDR3 nucleotides: TGTGCTAGTGGTTTCAGGGGCGCTGGGTCTGGAAACACCATATATTTT.

Regarding this clonotype: One junction end disagrees with the germline gene, perhaps due to a read error. This sequence joins TRBV6-5 and TRBJ2-4; no clear D. Germline CDR1 MNHEY, CDR2 SVGAGI. The CDR3 covers 14 residues. CDR3 region: CASSYSKFPNIKYF. The CDR3 DNA reads TGTGCCAGCAGTTACTCGAAGTTCCCAAACATTAAGTACTTC.

This chain joins TRBV19 and TRBJ2-2, with D possibly matching TRBD1 (5 bases). The CDR3 is 14 amino acids. CDR1 is LNHDA and CDR2 is SQIVND in the germline V gene (reference sequence). V dropped 7 bases and J dropped 6 bases, with 15 bases sitting between them. CDR3 in DNA: TGTGCCAGTAATGATAGGGGAAGGTCCGGGGAGCTGTTTTTT. It encodes CASNDRGRSGELFF.

The table lists this clonotype with many counts. The rearrangement joins TRBV27 to TRBJ1-1; D possibly corresponds to TRBD1 (6 bases). V was pared by 7 bases and J by 1 base, with 13 bases between. The germline V gene has CDR1 MNHEY and CDR2 SMNVEV (reference sequence). The CDR3 sequence is 14 residues long. The CDR3 coding sequence is TGTGCCAGCATGGGGGCCGCGACGAACACTGAAGCTTTCTTT. As protein: CASMGAATNTEAFF.

This clonotype came up many times. The rearrangement uses TRBV11-2 and TRBJ2-7; 8 bases align to TRBD2. In germline, CDR1 is SGHAT, CDR2 FQNNGV. The CDR3 has 16 residues. Trimming took 4 bases from V and 3 from J; bases not matched to a gene: 11. The CDR3 DNA sequence: TGTGCCAGCAGCTCCCAGGCGGGGGGCGTGTACTACGAGCAGTACTTC. It translates to CASSSQAGGVYYEQYF.

This clonotype was recorded at least ten times. The rearrangement uses TRBV6-2 or TRBV6-3 and TRBJ1-1, with a weak D call TRBD1 (5 bases). Trimming took 6 bases from V and 8 from J, leaving 10 bases between them. This CDR3 spans 11 amino acids. Germline CDR1 and CDR2: MNHEY and SVGEGT. The CDR3 loop reads CASRQGVEAFF. CDR3 nucleotides: TGTGCCAGCAGGCAAGGGGTAGAAGCTTTCTTT.

There are many counts of this clonotype. The rearrangement joins TRBV19 to TRBJ1-2; 8 nucleotides line up with TRBD1. The CDR3 has 13 residues. The trim removed 5 bases at V and 7 bases at J, leaving 6 bases unmatched. Germline CDR1 reads LNHDA; CDR2 reads SQIVND (reference sequence). The CDR3 here is CASSPDRDRGYTF. The CDR3 nucleotides are TGTGCCAGTAGTCCGGACAGGGATCGTGGCTACACCTTC.

At least ten counts were recorded for this clonotype. V gene TRBV6-5 combines with J gene TRBJ2-7; D is possibly TRBD1 (5 bases). The V and J ends lost 2 bases and 6 bases respectively, with 11 bases between them. The germline V gene has CDR1 MNHEY and CDR2 SVGAGI. The CDR3 loop spans 13 amino acids. CDR3 in amino acids: CASSYRAGLEQYF. The CDR3 DNA follows: TGTGCCAGCAGTTACAGGGCAGGGCTCGAGCAGTACTTC.

This clonotype has ten or more counts. V and J are TRBV12-3 or TRBV12-4 and TRBJ1-5; possibly TRBD1 for D (5 bases). The CDR3 runs to 14 residues. V gave up 6 bases and J gave up 1 base, with 10 bases separating them. The CDR3 reads CASSARDSNQPQHF. The CDR3 nucleotides read TGTGCCAGCAGCGCCCGGGACAGCAATCAGCCCCAGCATTTT.

This clonotype was recorded many times. The rearrangement uses TRBV7-2 and TRBJ1-2, with TRBD1 as a possible D gene (5 bases). The CDR3 loop spans 14 amino acids. CDR1 SGHTA and CDR2 FQGNSA come from the germline V gene. V lost 5 bases and J 8 bases, leaving 18 bases between the germline ends. The CDR3 region is CASSQSMGDRGYTF. The CDR3 DNA follows: TGTGCCAGCAGCCAGAGTATGGGGGATCGGGGCTACACCTTC.